Below are 15 T cell receptor beta chains sequenced from a single sample in a study of blood T cell repertoires in COVID-19. TCRdb's copy holds only in-frame clones and misses some; the assay was immunoSEQ multiplex PCR. The table records roughly 120,000 clones, 88% of them present only once. The specimen sequenced was peripheral blood. These TCRs come from a woman in her 70s who had recovered from COVID-19.

The chain is built from TRBV5-1 and TRBJ1-2; D ambiguous. CDR3 length: 12 residues. Germline V gives CDR1 SGHRS, CDR2 YFSETQ. V was cut by 0 bases and J by 7 bases, with 7 bases left in between. CDR3 nucleotides: TGCGCCAGCAGCTTGGATCGGGTTGGCTACACCTTC. It yields the protein CASSLDRVGYTF.

J is TRBJ2-7 and V is TRBV4-1, with D maybe TRBD1 (6 bases). Germline-derived CDR1 and CDR2 are MGHRA and YSYEKL. Trimming pared 0 bases from V and 7 bases from J, leaving 13 bases between. The CDR3 is 14 amino acids. The CDR3 here is CASSQEPGVGEQYF. CDR3 DNA sequence: TGCGCCAGCAGCCAAGAACCAGGGGTAGGGGAGCAGTACTTC.

This clone is a singleton in its sample. This chain joins TRBV4-3 and TRBJ2-7; TRBD2 matches 10 bases. With 5 bases clipped from V and 2 bases from J, the junction kept 3 bases outside the gene matches. This CDR3 has 14 residues. Germline values: CDR1 LGHNA, CDR2 YSLEER. The CDR3 protein is CASSGLAGAYEQYF. The CDR3, as DNA: TGCGCCAGCAGCGGGCTAGCGGGAGCCTACGAGCAGTACTTC.

This clone was seen a single time. The V gene is TRBV28, the J gene TRBJ2-4; TRBD2 aligns across 12 bases. The CDR3 has 21 amino acids. Germline CDR1 and CDR2: MDHEN and SYDVKM. Unmatched junction bases numbered 15, after V lost 3 bases and J lost 0 bases. CDR3: CASSFLLAGGWGPLAKNIQYF. CDR3 DNA sequence: TGTGCCAGCAGTTTTTTACTAGCGGGGGGTTGGGGACCTCTAGCCAAAAACATTCAGTACTTC. The whole variable domain, remainder taken from reference TRBV28 and TRBJ2-4, is DVKVTQSSRYLVKRTGEKVFLECVQDMDHENMFWYRQDPGLGLRLIYFSYDVKMKEKGDIPEGYSVSREKKERFSLILESASTNQTSMYLCASSFLLAGGWGPLAKNIQYFGAGTRLSVL.

The rearrangement links TRBV2 to TRBJ1-3; D is undetermined. Germline V gives CDR1 SNHLY, CDR2 FYNNEI. V gave up 4 bases and J gave up 2 bases, with 9 bases separating them. The CDR3 is 14 residues long. In nucleotides, the CDR3 is TGTGCCAGCAGTGTCACTAACCCTGGAAACACCATATATTTT. Translation gives CASSVTNPGNTIYF.

The V gene is TRBV9, the J gene TRBJ2-3; TRBD2 agrees at 15 bases. The CDR3 sequence is 18 residues long. Unmatched junction bases numbered 6, after V lost 0 bases and J lost 4 bases. CDR1 and CDR2 (germline): SGDLS, YYNGEE. The CDR3: CASSVEGLAGGWSDTQYF. For the CDR3, the DNA is TGTGCCAGCAGCGTAGAGGGACTAGCGGGAGGATGGTCAGATACGCAGTATTTT.

This chain links TRBV2 with TRBJ2-7; 8 nucleotides agree with TRBD1. This CDR3 region has 16 residues. Trimming cost V 3 bases and J 0 bases; bases outside gene matches: 7. Per the germline V gene, CDR1 is SNHLY and CDR2 is FYNNEI. The CDR3 nucleotides read TGTGCCAGCAGTGATTTGGCAGGGGGCGGCTCCTACGAGCAGTACTTC. This encodes CASSDLAGGGSYEQYF.

This chain connects TRBV4-1 to TRBJ2-1, with 7 positions matching TRBD2. The junction had 5 bases not matched to a gene; V was cut back by 6 bases and J by 9 bases. Germline assignment: CDR1 MGHRA and CDR2 YSYEKL. The CDR3 is made up of 12 amino acids. For the CDR3, the DNA is TGCGCCAGCAGGGGGGGGGTAGGTGAGCAGTTCTTC. Amino acids: CASRGGVGEQFF.

V gene TRBV10-3 combines with J gene TRBJ1-6; perhaps TRBD1 as D (6 bases). This CDR3 is 16 amino acids long. Per the germline V gene, CDR1 is ENHRY and CDR2 is SYGVKD. The V gene lost 5 bases and the J gene lost 1 base, with 12 bases spanning the gap. This chain's CDR3 is CAISPGGLSYNSPLHF. CDR3 DNA sequence: TGTGCCATCAGTCCCGGGGGGCTATCCTATAATTCACCCCTCCACTTT.

This clone was recorded once. This chain connects TRBV9 to TRBJ2-1, with a tentative D call TRBD1 (6 bases). Looked up from germline, CDR1 is SGDLS and CDR2 is YYNGEE. V was trimmed by 4 bases and J by 4 bases, leaving 9 bases between them. This CDR3 is built from 13 residues. The CDR3 protein is CASSTDSYNEQFF. CDR3 sequence (DNA): TGTGCCAGCAGCACGGACAGTTACAATGAGCAGTTCTTC. Complete variable domain (other parts from reference TRBV9 and TRBJ2-1): DSGVTQTPKHLITATGQRVTLRCSPRSGDLSVYWYQQSLDQGLQFLIQYYNGEERAKGNILERFSAQQFPDLHSELNLSSLELGDSALYFCASSTDSYNEQFFGPGTRLTVL.

Only one count was recorded for this clone. V usage is TRBV19 and J usage is TRBJ1-1, with D possibly TRBD1 on 5 matching bases. V was cut by 6 bases and J by 0 bases, with 14 bases left in between. The CDR3 extends over 15 amino acids. Germline values: CDR1 LNHDA, CDR2 SQIVND (reference sequence). This CDR3 reads CASRGADRMNTEAFF. DNA of the CDR3: TGTGCCAGTAGAGGGGCAGACAGAATGAACACTGAAGCTTTCTTT.

The rearrangement uses TRBV28 and TRBJ1-5, with D uncertain. V was pared by 6 bases and J by 5 bases, with 14 bases between. Germline V gene sequence: CDR1 MDHEN, CDR2 SYDVKM. The CDR3 length is 14 residues. CDR3 DNA: TGTGCCAGCAGCCTTCTCGTGGGCCATCAGCCCCAGCATTTT. Translated: CASSLLVGHQPQHF.

The V and J genes are TRBV6-5 and TRBJ2-7, with D hard to call. V lost 5 bases to trimming and J lost 1 base, with 9 bases between them. CDR3 length equals 13 residues. Looked up from germline, CDR1 is MNHEY and CDR2 is SVGAGI. Here the CDR3 DNA reads TGTGCCAGCAGTCCCTCCGGTTCCTACGAGCAGTACTTC. Amino acid sequence: CASSPSGSYEQYF.

V gene TRBV7-2 combines with J gene TRBJ2-1; the D is unclear. Trimming left V 1 base short and J 7 bases short, with 8 bases between. There are 13 residues in the CDR3. Germline CDR1 SGHTA, CDR2 FQGNSA. CDR3 loop: CASSLDYKNEQFF. In DNA, the CDR3 is TGTGCCAGCAGCTTAGACTATAAGAATGAGCAGTTCTTC.

This clone was observed a single time. The gene calls are TRBV18 and TRBJ2-3, with 7 bases fitting TRBD1. The length of the CDR3 is 16 residues. From germline, CDR1 is KGHSH and CDR2 LQKENI. V was pared by 1 base and J by 1 base, with 5 bases of the junction left unmatched. The CDR3 DNA reads as TGTGCCAGCTCACCACAGGGGGCTGTCGGCACAGATACGCAGTATTTT. It specifies CASSPQGAVGTDTQYF.